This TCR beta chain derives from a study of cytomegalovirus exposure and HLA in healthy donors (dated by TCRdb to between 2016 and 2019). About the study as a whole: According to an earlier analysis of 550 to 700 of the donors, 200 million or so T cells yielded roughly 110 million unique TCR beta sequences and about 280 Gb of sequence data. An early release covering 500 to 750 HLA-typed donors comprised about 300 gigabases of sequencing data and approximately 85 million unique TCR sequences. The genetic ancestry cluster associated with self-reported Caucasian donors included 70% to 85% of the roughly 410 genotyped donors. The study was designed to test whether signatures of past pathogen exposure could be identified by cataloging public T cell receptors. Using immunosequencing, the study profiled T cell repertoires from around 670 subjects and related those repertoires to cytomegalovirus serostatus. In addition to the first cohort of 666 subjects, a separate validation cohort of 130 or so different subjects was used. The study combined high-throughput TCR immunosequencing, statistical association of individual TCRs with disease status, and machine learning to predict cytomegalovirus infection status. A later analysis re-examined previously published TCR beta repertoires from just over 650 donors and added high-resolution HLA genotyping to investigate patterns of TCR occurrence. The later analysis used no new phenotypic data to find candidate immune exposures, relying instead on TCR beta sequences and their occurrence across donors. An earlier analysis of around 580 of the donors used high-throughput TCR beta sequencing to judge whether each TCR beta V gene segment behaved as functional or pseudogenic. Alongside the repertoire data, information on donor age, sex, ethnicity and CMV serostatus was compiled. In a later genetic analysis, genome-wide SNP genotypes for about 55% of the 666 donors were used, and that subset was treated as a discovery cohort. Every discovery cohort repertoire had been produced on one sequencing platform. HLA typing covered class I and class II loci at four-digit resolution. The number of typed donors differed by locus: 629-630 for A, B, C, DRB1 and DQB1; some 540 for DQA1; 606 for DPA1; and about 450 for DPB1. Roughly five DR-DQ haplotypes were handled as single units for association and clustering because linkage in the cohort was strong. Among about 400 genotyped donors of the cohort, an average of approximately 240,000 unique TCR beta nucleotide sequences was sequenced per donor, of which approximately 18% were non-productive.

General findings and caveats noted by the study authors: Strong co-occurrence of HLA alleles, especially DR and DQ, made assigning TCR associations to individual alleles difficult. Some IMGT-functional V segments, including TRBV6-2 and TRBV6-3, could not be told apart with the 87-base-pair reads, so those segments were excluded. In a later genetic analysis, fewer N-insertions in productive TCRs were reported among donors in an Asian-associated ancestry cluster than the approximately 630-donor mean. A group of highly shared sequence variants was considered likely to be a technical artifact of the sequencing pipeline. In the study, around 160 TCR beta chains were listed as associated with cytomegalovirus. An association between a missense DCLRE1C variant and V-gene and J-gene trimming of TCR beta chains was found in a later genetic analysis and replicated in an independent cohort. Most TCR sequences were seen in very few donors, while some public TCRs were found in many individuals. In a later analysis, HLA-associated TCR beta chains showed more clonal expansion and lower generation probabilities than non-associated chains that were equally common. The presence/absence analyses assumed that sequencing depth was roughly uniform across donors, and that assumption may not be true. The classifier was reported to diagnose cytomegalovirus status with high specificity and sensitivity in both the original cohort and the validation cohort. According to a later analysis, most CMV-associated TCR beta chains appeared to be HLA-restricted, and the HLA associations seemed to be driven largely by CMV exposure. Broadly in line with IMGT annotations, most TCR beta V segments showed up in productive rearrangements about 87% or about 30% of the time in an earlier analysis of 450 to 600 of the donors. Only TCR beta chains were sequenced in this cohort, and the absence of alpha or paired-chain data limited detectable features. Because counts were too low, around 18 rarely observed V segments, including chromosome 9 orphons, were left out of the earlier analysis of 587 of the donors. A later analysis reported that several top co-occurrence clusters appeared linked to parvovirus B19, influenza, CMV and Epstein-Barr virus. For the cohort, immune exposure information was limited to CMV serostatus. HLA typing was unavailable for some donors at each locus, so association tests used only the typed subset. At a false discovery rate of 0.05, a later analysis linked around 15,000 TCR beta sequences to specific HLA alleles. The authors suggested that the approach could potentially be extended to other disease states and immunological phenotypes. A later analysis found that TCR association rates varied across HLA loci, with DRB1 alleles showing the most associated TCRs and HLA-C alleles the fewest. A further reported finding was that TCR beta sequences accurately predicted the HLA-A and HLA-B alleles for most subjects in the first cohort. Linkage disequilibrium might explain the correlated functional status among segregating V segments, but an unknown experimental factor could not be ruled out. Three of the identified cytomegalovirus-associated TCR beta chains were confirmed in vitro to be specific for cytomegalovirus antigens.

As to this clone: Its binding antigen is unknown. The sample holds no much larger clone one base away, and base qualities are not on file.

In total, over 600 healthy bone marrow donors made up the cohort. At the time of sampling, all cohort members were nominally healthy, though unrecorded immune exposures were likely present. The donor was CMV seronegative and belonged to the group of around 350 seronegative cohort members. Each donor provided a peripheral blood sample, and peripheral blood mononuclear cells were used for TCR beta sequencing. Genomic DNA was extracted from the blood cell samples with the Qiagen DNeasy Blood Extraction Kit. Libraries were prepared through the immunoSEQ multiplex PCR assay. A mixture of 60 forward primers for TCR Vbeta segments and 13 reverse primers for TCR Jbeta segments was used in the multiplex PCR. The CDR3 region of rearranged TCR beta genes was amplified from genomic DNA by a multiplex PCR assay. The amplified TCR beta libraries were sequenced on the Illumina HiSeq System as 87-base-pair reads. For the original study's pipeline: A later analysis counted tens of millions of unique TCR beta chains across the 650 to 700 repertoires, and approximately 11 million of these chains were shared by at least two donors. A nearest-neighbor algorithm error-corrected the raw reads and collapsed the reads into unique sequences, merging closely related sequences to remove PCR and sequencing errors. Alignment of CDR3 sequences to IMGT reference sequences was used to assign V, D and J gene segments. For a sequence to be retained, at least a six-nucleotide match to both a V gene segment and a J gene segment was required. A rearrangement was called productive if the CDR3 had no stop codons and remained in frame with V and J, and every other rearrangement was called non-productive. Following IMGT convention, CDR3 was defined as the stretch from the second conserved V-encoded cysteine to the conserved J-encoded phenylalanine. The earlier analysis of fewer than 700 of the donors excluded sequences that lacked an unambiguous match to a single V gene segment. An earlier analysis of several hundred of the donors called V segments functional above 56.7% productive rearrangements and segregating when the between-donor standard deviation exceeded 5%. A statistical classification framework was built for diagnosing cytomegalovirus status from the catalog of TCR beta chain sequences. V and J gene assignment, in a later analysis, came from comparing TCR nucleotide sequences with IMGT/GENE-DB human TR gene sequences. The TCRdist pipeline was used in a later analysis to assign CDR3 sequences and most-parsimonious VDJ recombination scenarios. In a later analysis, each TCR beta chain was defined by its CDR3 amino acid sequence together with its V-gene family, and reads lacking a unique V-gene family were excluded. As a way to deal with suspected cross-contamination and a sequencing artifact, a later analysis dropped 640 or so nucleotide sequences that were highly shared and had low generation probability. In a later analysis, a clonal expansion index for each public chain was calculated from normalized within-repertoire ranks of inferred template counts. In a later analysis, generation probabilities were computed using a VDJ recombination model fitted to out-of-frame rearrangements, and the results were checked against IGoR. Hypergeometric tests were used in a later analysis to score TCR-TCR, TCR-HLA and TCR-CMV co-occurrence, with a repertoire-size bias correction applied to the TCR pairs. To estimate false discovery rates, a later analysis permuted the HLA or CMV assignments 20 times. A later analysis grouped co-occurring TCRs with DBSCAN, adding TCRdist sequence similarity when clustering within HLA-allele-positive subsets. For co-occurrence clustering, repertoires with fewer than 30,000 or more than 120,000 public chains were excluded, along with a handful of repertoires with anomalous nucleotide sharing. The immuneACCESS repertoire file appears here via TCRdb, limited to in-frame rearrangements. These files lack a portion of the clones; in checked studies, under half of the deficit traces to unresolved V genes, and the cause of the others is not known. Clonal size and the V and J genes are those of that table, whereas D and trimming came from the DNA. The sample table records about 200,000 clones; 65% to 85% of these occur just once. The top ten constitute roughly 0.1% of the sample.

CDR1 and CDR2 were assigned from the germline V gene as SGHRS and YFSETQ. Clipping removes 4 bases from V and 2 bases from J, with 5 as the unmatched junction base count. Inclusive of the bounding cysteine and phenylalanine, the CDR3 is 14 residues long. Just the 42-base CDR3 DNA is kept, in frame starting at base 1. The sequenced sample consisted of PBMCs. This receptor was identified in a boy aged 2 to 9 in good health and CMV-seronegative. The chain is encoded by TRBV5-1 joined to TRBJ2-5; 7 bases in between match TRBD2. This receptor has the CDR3 CASSPGGFQETQYF. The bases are TGCGCCAGCAGCCCCGGGGGGTTTCAAGAGACCCAGTACTTC.